A single sample gave rise to the 24 T cell receptor beta chains below, sequenced in a study of blood T cell repertoires in COVID-19. Here immunoSEQ multiplex PCR was the method, and the copy in TCRdb shows in-frame clones only, minus some. The sample comprises over 95,000 clones, roughly 85% of which are singletons, and about 3% rests with the top ten. Sequencing was performed on peripheral blood. These receptors came from a man aged 35 to 55 with acute or convalescent COVID-19.

V gene TRBV19 combines with J gene TRBJ2-7; 10 nucleotides align to TRBD1. Germline lookup yields CDR1 LNHDA and CDR2 SQIVND (reference sequence). The junction had 4 bases not matched to a gene; V was cut back by 4 bases and J by 1 base. The CDR3 extends over 15 amino acids. DNA for the CDR3: TGTGCCAGTAGTACCGGGACAGGGGAATCCTACGAGCAGTACTTC. Translation: CASSTGTGESYEQYF. Filled out from reference TRBV19 and TRBJ2-7, the complete variable domain reads DGGITQSPKYLFRKEGQNVTLSCEQNLNHDAMYWYRQDPGQGLRLIYYSQIVNDFQKGDIAEGYSVSREKKESFPLTVTSAQKNPTAFYLCASSTGTGESYEQYFGPGTRLTVT.

This sequence joins TRBV5-1 and TRBJ2-4; D is perhaps TRBD1 (5 bases). CDR1 and CDR2 (germline): SGHRS, YFSETQ. The V gene lost 3 bases and the J gene lost 6 bases, with 13 bases spanning the gap. The CDR3 runs to 14 residues. In nucleotides, the CDR3 is TGCGCCAGCAGCTACTCCGCAGGGTCAAACATTCAGTACTTC. Its protein is CASSYSAGSNIQYF.

CDR3: CASSQASGTGYYEQYF. CDR3 in DNA: TGTGCCAGCAGCCAAGCCTCCGGGACAGGTTACTACGAGCAGTACTTC. V usage is TRBV4-2 and J usage is TRBJ2-7; 8 bases match TRBD1. The V gene's germline CDR1 is LGHNA and CDR2 YNFKEQ. This CDR3 contains 16 residues. V lost 1 base, J lost 3 bases, and 8 bases stayed unmatched.

This chain connects TRBV9 to TRBJ2-2; 7 bases are shared with TRBD1. Germline loops: CDR1 SGDLS, CDR2 YYNGEE. V lost 0 bases, J lost 0 bases, and 2 bases stayed unmatched. There are 16 residues in the CDR3. DNA of the CDR3: TGTGCCAGCAGCGTAGCCGGGACAGCGAACACCGGGGAGCTGTTTTTT. Translation gives CASSVAGTANTGELFF.

Notes on this clone: Relative to the germline gene, one junction end is altered; a read error may explain this. The chain links TRBV6-5 to TRBJ1-5, with TRBD1 as a possible D gene (6 bases). CDR3 size: 16 residues. The germline V gene encodes CDR1 MNHEY and CDR2 SVGAGI. CDR3 DNA sequence: TGTGCCAGCACTTACAGCGGGACACCTAGCAATCAGCCCCAGCATTTT. Amino acids: CASTYSGTPSNQPQHF.

This chain links TRBV6-4 with TRBJ1-3; D is unresolved. V lost 0 bases and J lost 1, with 13 bases in between. CDR1 MRHNA and CDR2 SNTAGT come from the germline V gene. This CDR3 is built from 17 residues. Here the CDR3 DNA reads TGTGCCAGCAGTGACTCGATGCGAGAGCCTTCTGGAAACACCATATATTTT. It is translated as CASSDSMREPSGNTIYF.

J is TRBJ2-5 and V is TRBV7-2, with 11 bases matching TRBD2. The CDR3 sequence is 15 residues long. The V segment lost 1 base and the J segment 9 bases; nucleotides outside the gene matches: 7. The germline CDR1 and CDR2 sequences are SGHTA and FQGNSA. In DNA, the CDR3 is TGTGCCAGCAGCTTAGGGGTTAGCGGGGGGGCCGCCCAGTACTTC. Translation: CASSLGVSGGAAQYF.

V usage is TRBV2 and J usage is TRBJ2-2; weak D call: TRBD1 (5 bases). Looked up from germline, CDR1 is SNHLY and CDR2 is FYNNEI. The CDR3 contains 14 residues. Trimming removed 1 base from V and 6 bases from J, with 9 bases in between. The DNA for the CDR3 is TGTGCCAGCAGTGAAGTTAAGGGGCCCGGGGAGCTGTTTTTT. This sequence encodes CASSEVKGPGELFF.

The rearrangement joins TRBV30 to TRBJ1-1; weak D call: TRBD1 (5 bases). The CDR3 loop spans 13 amino acids. V lost 2 bases and J lost 5, with 12 bases in between. Germline-derived CDR1 and CDR2 are GTSNPN and SVGIG (reference sequence). The CDR3 DNA is TGTGCCTGGAGTTGGGGCAGGCGGACTGAAGCTTTCTTT. Translating it yields CAWSWGRRTEAFF.

The chain carries TRBV7-2 and TRBJ2-7, with 8 bases matching TRBD1. The CDR3 is made up of 14 amino acids. Unmatched junction bases numbered 5, after V lost 4 bases and J lost 3 bases. The germline gives CDR1 SGHTA, CDR2 FQGNSA. The CDR3 DNA is TGTGCCAGCAGCTCCGGGACAGGCTTCTACGAGCAGTACTTC. It specifies CASSSGTGFYEQYF. The full variable domain, completed using reference TRBV7-2 and TRBJ2-7, is GAGVSQSPSNKVTEKGKDVELRCDPISGHTALYWYRQSLGQGLEFLIYFQGNSAPDKSGLPSDRFSAERTGGSVSTLTIQRTQQEDSAVYLCASSSGTGFYEQYFGPGTRLTVT.

A remark on this clone: An end of the junction differs from the germline gene, which may be a read error. The chain combines TRBV7-9 with TRBJ1-2, with D perhaps matching TRBD1 (6 bases). Germline CDR1 is SEHNR and CDR2 is FQNEAQ (reference sequence). The CDR3 has 13 amino acids. The CDR3 bases are TGTGCCAGCAGCGTAGCAGGGGCCTATGGCTACACCTTC. It codes for CASSVAGAYGYTF. Combining the CDR3 with reference TRBV7-9 and TRBJ1-2 gives the whole variable domain DTGVSQNPRHKITKRGQNVTFRCDPISEHNRLYWYRQTLGQGPEFLTYFQNEAQLEKSRLLSDRFSAERPKGSFSTLEIQRTEQGDSAMYLCASSVAGAYGYTFGSGTRLTVV.

The chain uses TRBV13 and TRBJ2-3, with 10 nucleotides matching TRBD1. From germline, CDR1 is PRHDT and CDR2 FYEKMQ (reference sequence). V lost 4 bases to trimming and J lost 5 bases; unmatched junction nucleotides: 12. The CDR3 runs to 17 residues. This CDR3 reads CASSSDSGQGYKDTQYF. The CDR3 DNA reads as TGTGCCAGCAGCTCAGACTCGGGACAGGGGTACAAAGATACGCAGTATTTT.

CDR3 region: CATSEMTGATGVDTQYF. The CDR3, as DNA: TGTGCCACCAGTGAAATGACAGGGGCCACAGGGGTAGATACGCAGTATTTT. The chain links TRBV24-1 to TRBJ2-3, with TRBD1 matching over 8 bases. This CDR3 has 17 amino acids. V was pared by 4 bases and J by 5 bases, with 13 bases of the junction left unmatched. Germline CDR1 reads KGHDR; CDR2 reads SFDVKD.

A remark on this clone: Other DNA sequences in the same sample also yield this CDR3. The J gene is TRBJ2-2, the V gene TRBV2, with 12 bases matching TRBD2. This CDR3 region has 15 residues. J was trimmed by 5 bases and V by 2 bases; bases with no gene match: 0. Per the germline V gene, CDR1 is SNHLY and CDR2 is FYNNEI. CDR3 sequence (DNA): TGTGCCAGCAGTGAACTAGCGGGAGGGACCGGGGAGCTGTTTTTT. Its protein is CASSELAGGTGELFF.

This chain uses TRBV7-9 with TRBJ1-2, with TRBD1 matching 7 bases. Trimming removed 6 bases from V and 5 bases from J; junction bases left unmatched: 21. The germline CDR1 and CDR2 sequences are SEHNR and FQNEAQ (reference sequence). This CDR3 has 18 residues. The CDR3 sequence: CASSSSQGQSSGGYGYTF. CDR3 sequence (DNA): TGTGCCAGCAGTTCCTCTCAGGGCCAGAGTTCAGGGGGATATGGCTACACCTTC.

This clone was seen only a few times. The genes are TRBV5-1 and TRBJ1-3; D not certain. Trimming cost V 0 bases and J 0 bases, with 10 bases left between them. The length of the CDR3 is 16 residues. Germline-derived CDR1 and CDR2 are SGHRS and YFSETQ. The CDR3 protein is CASSLATVASGNTIYF. The CDR3 DNA is TGCGCCAGCAGCTTGGCCACGGTTGCCTCTGGAAACACCATATATTTT. The variable domain in full, completed from reference TRBV5-1 and TRBJ1-3, reads KAGVTQTPRYLIKTRGQQVTLSCSPISGHRSVSWYQQTPGQGLQFLFEYFSETQRNKGNFPGRFSGRQFSNSRSEMNVSTLELGDSALYLCASSLATVASGNTIYFGEGSWLTVV.

The rearrangement links TRBV24-1 to TRBJ2-5; D might be TRBD2 (6 bases). This CDR3 is 14 amino acids long. Trimming removed 3 bases from V and 1 base from J, with 8 bases in between. CDR1 and CDR2 from the germline V gene are KGHDR and SFDVKD. CDR3 nucleotides: TGTGCCACCAGTGATACGGGACTCCAAGAGACCCAGTACTTC. It encodes CATSDTGLQETQYF.

This chain links TRBV5-8 with TRBJ2-7; D unclear. The CDR3 covers 14 residues. Trimming stripped 1 base from V and 1 base from J, with 9 bases between. Germline V gene data show CDR1 as SGHTS and CDR2 as YDEGEE. The CDR3 nucleotides read TGTGCCAGCAGCTTGCAAACAGCTTCCTACGAGCAGTACTTC. This translates into CASSLQTASYEQYF.

This clone appeared a single time. The chain joins TRBV6-2 or TRBV6-3 to TRBJ1-1; 7 positions agree with TRBD1. This CDR3 contains 13 residues. Germline assignment: CDR1 MNHEY and CDR2 SVGEGT. V gave up 6 bases and J gave up 7 bases; unmatched junction bases: 8. The CDR3 region has the DNA TGTGCCAGCAGCAAAACAGGGGCGGGTGAAGCTTTCTTT. It encodes CASSKTGAGEAFF.

The V and J genes are TRBV6-5 and TRBJ1-1; D possibly corresponds to TRBD1 (5 bases). The V and J ends lost 2 bases and 4 bases respectively, with 8 bases between them. This CDR3 is 13 amino acids long. The germline CDR1 and CDR2 sequences are MNHEY and SVGAGI. The CDR3 protein is CASSYTGSTEAFF. For the CDR3, the DNA is TGTGCCAGCAGTTACACAGGATCCACTGAAGCTTTCTTT.

V gene TRBV30 combines with J gene TRBJ1-2; 7 nucleotides match TRBD1. CDR1 GTSNPN and CDR2 SVGIG come from the germline V gene (reference sequence). This CDR3 comprises 12 residues. With 4 bases clipped from V and 4 bases from J, the junction kept 3 bases outside the gene matches. The CDR3 region is CAWTRTGYGYTF. CDR3 nucleotide sequence: TGTGCCTGGACCAGGACAGGCTATGGCTACACCTTC.

The chain uses TRBV18 and TRBJ2-2, with D perhaps matching TRBD1 (6 bases). Germline V gene lookup returns CDR1 KGHSH and CDR2 LQKENI. The CDR3 has 17 residues. V was pared by 2 bases and J by 5 bases, with 18 bases between. The CDR3, as DNA: TGTGCCAGCTCACCAACCCAAAACAACAGGGTAACCGGGGAGCTGTTTTTT. Encoded protein: CASSPTQNNRVTGELFF.

In nucleotides, the CDR3 is TGTGCCAGCAGCCGTGGGCAGGGACTGGATCCTGACAATGAGCAGTTCTTC. Its translation is CASSRGQGLDPDNEQFF. The V call is TRBV7-9, the J call TRBJ2-1; perhaps TRBD2 as D (6 bases). CDR3 length: 17 residues. Germline CDR1 reads SEHNR; CDR2 reads FQNEAQ (reference sequence). Trimming shortened V by 5 bases and J by 5 bases, and 22 bases separated the two germline ends.

Only one count was recorded for this clone. This sequence joins TRBV4-2 and TRBJ2-1; 7 nucleotides agree with TRBD2. CDR1 and CDR2 (germline): LGHNA, YNFKEQ. CDR3 length equals 17 residues. The ends lost 4 bases at V and 1 base at J; junction bases unmatched: 10. The CDR3 DNA follows: TGTGCCAGCAGCCGAGAGCACCGGGGGGAGTCCTACAATGAGCAGTTCTTC. Translating it yields CASSREHRGESYNEQFF.